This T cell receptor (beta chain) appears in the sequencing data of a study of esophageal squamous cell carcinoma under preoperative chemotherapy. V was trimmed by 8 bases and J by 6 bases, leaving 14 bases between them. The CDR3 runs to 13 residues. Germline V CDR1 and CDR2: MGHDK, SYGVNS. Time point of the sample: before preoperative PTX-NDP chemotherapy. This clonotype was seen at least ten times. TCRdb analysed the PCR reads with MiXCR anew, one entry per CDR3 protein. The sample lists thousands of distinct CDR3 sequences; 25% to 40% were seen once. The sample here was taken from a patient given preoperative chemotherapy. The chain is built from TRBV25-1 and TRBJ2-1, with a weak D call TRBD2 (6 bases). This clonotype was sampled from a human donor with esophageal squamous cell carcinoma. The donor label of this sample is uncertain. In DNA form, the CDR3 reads TGTGCCAGCGGGAGGCCCCCTACCAATGAGCAGTTCTTC. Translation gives CASGRPPTNEQFF.